Listed below are T cell receptor beta chains from one sample, sequenced in a study of shared clonotypes between healthy human individuals. Using immunoSEQ multiplex PCR, the repertoire was profiled, and TCRdb retains in-frame clones only, with some absent. The sample yields under 1,900,000 clones, about 98.5% seen once. Material: naive CD4+ T cells sorted from blood. These receptors all come from a man aged 25 to 40 in good health. The CDR3 runs from the conserved cysteine through the conserved F or W. D genes are given only for firm matches. The size field is filled for only some rows; it gives once, few, many or a size class.

V	J	D	size	DNA	CDR3
TRBV5-1	TRBJ2-7	TRBD1	NA	TGCGCCAGCAGCTTCGCCGGGACAGGGGGCTACGAGCAGTACTTC	CASSFAGTGGYEQYF
TRBV4-2	TRBJ1-5	TRBD1	NA	TGTGCCAGCAGCCGAACACAGGGGGGCCAGCGGGGGCGTATTCAGCCCCTGCATTTT	CASSRTQGGQRGRIQPLHF
TRBV15	TRBJ2-7	NA	once	TGTGCCACCAGCAGAGTTTTAGGGTCGGGAGCTTCCTACGAGCAGTACTTC	CATSRVLGSGASYEQYF
TRBV11-2	TRBJ2-1	TRBD2	NA	TGTGCCAGCAGCCGGGGACTAGCGGAATACAATGAGCAGTTCTTC	CASSRGLAEYNEQFF
TRBV11-2	TRBJ2-1	TRBD2	NA	TGTGCCAGCACCGAGCGGGAGGGAACCTACAATGAGCAGTTCTTC	CASTEREGTYNEQFF
TRBV28	TRBJ1-2	NA	NA	TGTGCCAGCAGTTTAAGCGGGGCCCCAGCTAACTATGGCTACACCTTC	CASSLSGAPANYGYTF
TRBV28	TRBJ2-3	NA	NA	TGTGCCAGCAGTTCTCCAGATGTGGATACGCAGTATTTT	CASSSPDVDTQYF
TRBV5-1	TRBJ2-3	TRBD1	NA	TGCGCCAGCAGCAAGGGACAGGGGGATTCAGATACGCAGTATTTT	CASSKGQGDSDTQYF
TRBV7-6	TRBJ2-7	NA	NA	TGTGCCAGCAGCCTTGGAACTAACTCCTACGAGCAGTACTTC	CASSLGTNSYEQYF
TRBV5-1	TRBJ1-1	TRBD1	NA	TGCGCCAGCAGCAGAGGGGGCGGCACTGAAGCTTTCTTT	CASSRGGGTEAFF
TRBV5-1	TRBJ2-3	NA	once	TGCGCCAGCAGCTTGCAAAGGGGAAGCACAGATACGCAGTATTTT	CASSLQRGSTDTQYF
TRBV19	TRBJ1-1	TRBD1	NA	TGTGCCAGTAGCCGCTGGACAGGGTCCACTGAAGCTTTCTTT	CASSRWTGSTEAFF
TRBV7-9	TRBJ1-3	NA	NA	TGTGCCAGCAGCTTTCAGGGGACTGGAAACACCATATATTTT	CASSFQGTGNTIYF
TRBV9	TRBJ1-1	NA	NA	TGTGCCAGCAGCGCGGACCCCATGAACACTGAAGCTTTCTTT	CASSADPMNTEAFF
TRBV5-6	TRBJ1-5	TRBD1	NA	TGTGCCAGCAGCAGCGGGACAGGGATCAATCAGCCCCAGCATTTT	CASSSGTGINQPQHF
TRBV6-1	TRBJ1-3	NA	NA	TGTGCCAGCAGACCGTCCGAAAGTGGAAACACCATATATTTT	CASRPSESGNTIYF
TRBV29-1	TRBJ2-7	TRBD2	NA	TGCAGCGTTGGTAGGGGACTAGCGGGAGACGAGCAGTACTTC	CSVGRGLAGDEQYF
TRBV11-2	TRBJ2-7	TRBD2	NA	TGTGCCAGCAGCTTAGGAATTGGGAGGGGCGAGCAGTACTTC	CASSLGIGRGEQYF
TRBV6-7	TRBJ2-7	TRBD2	NA	TGTGCCAGCAGTCAATGGAGGAGTAGCGGGAGTTACGAGCAGTACTTC	CASSQWRSSGSYEQYF
TRBV5-1	TRBJ1-3	NA	NA	TGCGCCAGCAGCAGAGACTCTGGAAACACCATATATTTT	CASSRDSGNTIYF
TRBV19	TRBJ1-1	NA	NA	TGTGCCGGAGCGGTCTCTATGAACACTGAAGCTTTCTTT	CAGAVSMNTEAFF
TRBV5-4	TRBJ2-2	TRBD2	NA	TGTGCCAGCAGCCGGACTAGCCCAAACACCGGGGAGCTGTTTTTT	CASSRTSPNTGELFF
TRBV4-3	TRBJ2-3	NA	NA	TGCGCCAGCAGCCAAGATTTTCTAGCCCTGCAGTATTTT	CASSQDFLALQYF
TRBV7-2	TRBJ2-5	TRBD2	NA	TGTGCCAGCAGCCTAACAAGCGGGAGCGGGGAGACCCAGTACTTC	CASSLTSGSGETQYF
TRBV4-1	TRBJ2-3	TRBD2	NA	TGCGCCAGCAGCCTCGCAGTGGCGGGAGTGTCAGATACGCAGTATTTT	CASSLAVAGVSDTQYF
TRBV7-6	TRBJ2-3	TRBD2	NA	TGTGCCAGCAGCTTGGGTTGGGGGACTAGCGGGAACACAGATACGCAGTATTTT	CASSLGWGTSGNTDTQYF
TRBV19	TRBJ1-5	NA	NA	TGTGCCAGCGGGGGGGGGACGTTCGGTCAGCCCCAGCATTTT	CASGGGTFGQPQHF
TRBV7-2	TRBJ2-1	NA	NA	TGTGCCAGCAGCTTTTTCGGGTCGGAGCAGTTCTTC	CASSFFGSEQFF
TRBV2	TRBJ1-4	NA	NA	TGTGCCAGCAGTGAAGGCGCAACTAATGAAAAACTGTTTTTT	CASSEGATNEKLFF
TRBV9	TRBJ2-1	TRBD1	NA	TGTGCCAGCAGCGTGGGACAGGGTTCACCTGAGCAGTTCTTC	CASSVGQGSPEQFF
TRBV19	TRBJ2-7	NA	NA	TGTGCCAGTAGTACTGTGGGGAAAACCTACGAGCAGTACTTC	CASSTVGKTYEQYF
TRBV6-1	TRBJ1-4	NA	NA	TGTGCCAGCAGGGGGCTATTGCTCCCTAATGAAAAACTGTTTTTT	CASRGLLLPNEKLFF
TRBV27	TRBJ1-2	NA	NA	TGTGCCAGCAGCAAAACGCAGGGATCTAGGGGTTACTACACCTTC	CASSKTQGSRGYYTF
TRBV7-9	TRBJ2-1	NA	NA	TGTGCCAGCAGCCAACCTACCAGACTGTATAGCTCCTACAATGAGCAGTTCTTC	CASSQPTRLYSSYNEQFF
TRBV30	TRBJ1-5	NA	NA	TGTGCCTGGAGCCCACAAGGTGGACAGCCCCAGCATTTT	CAWSPQGGQPQHF
TRBV2	TRBJ2-3	NA	NA	TGTGCCAGCAGGCGGTGGGGAGATACGCAGTATTTT	CASRRWGDTQYF
TRBV7-9	TRBJ2-1	TRBD2	NA	TGTGCCAGCAGTTCCACAGCGGGACTAGCGGCGAATGAGCAGTTCTTC	CASSSTAGLAANEQFF
TRBV2	TRBJ2-2	NA	NA	TGTGCCAGCAGTGAGTCAGGGCACACCGGGGAGCTGTTTTTT	CASSESGHTGELFF
TRBV27	TRBJ2-1	TRBD2	NA	TGTGCCAGCAGTTCCCTAGCGGGAGCCTACAATGAGCAGTTCTTC	CASSSLAGAYNEQFF
TRBV5-4	TRBJ1-5	NA	NA	TGTGCCAGCAGCTCCGATTCGTCGCCCCAGCATTTT	CASSSDSSPQHF
TRBV28	TRBJ1-1	NA	NA	TGTGCCAGCAGTCCACCCCCGGGAGATGAAGCTTTCTTT	CASSPPPGDEAFF
TRBV18	TRBJ1-5	TRBD1	NA	TGTGCCAGCTCACCCATAACAGGGGAGGGACAGCCCCAGCATTTT	CASSPITGEGQPQHF
TRBV19	TRBJ2-3	TRBD2	NA	TGTGCCAGTAGTATGCGGGGGGATGGGACAGATACGCAGTATTTT	CASSMRGDGTDTQYF
TRBV28	TRBJ1-2	TRBD1	NA	TGTGCCAGCAGTCCCCGGGACAGGGCTCGTATTAACTATGGCTACACCTTC	CASSPRDRARINYGYTF
TRBV19	TRBJ2-1	TRBD1	NA	TGTGCCAGTAGTATTGGAGGACAGGGGGTGTCTGAGCAGTTCTTC	CASSIGGQGVSEQFF
TRBV5-1	TRBJ2-1	NA	NA	TGCGCCAGCAGCTTCGGCAGAAGCTCCTACAATGAGCAGTTCTTC	CASSFGRSSYNEQFF
TRBV7-2	TRBJ2-7	NA	NA	TGTGCCAGCAGCTTAAATTTGGGTTACGAGCAGTACTTC	CASSLNLGYEQYF
TRBV4-1	TRBJ2-7	NA	NA	TGCGCCAGCAGCCAAGGCCCGGGACTTCCCCAATACGAGCAGTACTTC	CASSQGPGLPQYEQYF
TRBV28	TRBJ2-7	NA	NA	TGTGCCAGCAGTCAACTGGACGGTTCCTACGAGCAGTACTTC	CASSQLDGSYEQYF
TRBV7-9	TRBJ1-2	NA	NA	TGTGCCAGCAGCCGAGCTACTTTGGGGAGAAACCGTAGCTATGGCTACACCTTC	CASSRATLGRNRSYGYTF
TRBV6-1	TRBJ1-2	TRBD1	NA	TGTGCCAGCAGCAGATCCGGGACAGCTAACTATGGCTACACCTTC	CASSRSGTANYGYTF
TRBV19	TRBJ1-5	TRBD1	NA	TGTGCCAGTAGTTTAGTCCGGGACAGGGGGTTTAGGCAGCCCCAGCATTTT	CASSLVRDRGFRQPQHF
TRBV30	TRBJ1-3	NA	NA	TGTGCCTGGAGTTCGCAGGGGGGAAACACCATATATTTT	CAWSSQGGNTIYF
TRBV7-2	TRBJ2-1	TRBD2	NA	TGTGCCAGCATCCCCCCGGGACTACACTACAATGAGCAGTTCTTC	CASIPPGLHYNEQFF